The 12 T cell receptor beta chains listed next were all sequenced from one sample in a study of cytomegalovirus exposure and HLA in healthy donors. Use of 60 Vbeta and 13 Jbeta primers characterized the PCR. Data came from immunoSEQ multiplex PCR; TCRdb stores just in-frame clones and leaves some out. The repertoire holds about 120,000 clones, with 81% as singletons. The sample comprised PBMCs. These receptors were obtained from a woman between 40 and 55 years old in good health and CMV-seronegative.

V is TRBV28 and J is TRBJ2-3, with 10 nucleotides matching TRBD1. V gave up 5 bases and J gave up 5 bases; unmatched junction bases: 7. The CDR3 loop spans 15 amino acids. The germline V gene has CDR1 MDHEN and CDR2 SYDVKM. The CDR3: CASSEAGTGEDTQYF. DNA of the CDR3: TGTGCCAGCAGTGAGGCCGGGACAGGGGAAGATACGCAGTATTTT.

Regarding this clone: An end of the junction does not agree with germline; a read error may underlie this. The chain couples TRBV7-9 to TRBJ1-3; D not resolved. Germline V lookup: CDR1 SEHNR, CDR2 FQNEAQ (reference sequence). The CDR3 has 15 residues. The DNA of the CDR3 is TGTTCCAGCAGCCTAGCCCGGGTCTCTGGAAACACCATATATTTT. Translation gives CSSSLARVSGNTIYF.

The chain has TRBV6-4 and TRBJ2-7; TRBD2 aligns across 8 bases. The ends lost 6 bases at V and 0 bases at J; junction bases unmatched: 13. The germline V gene encodes CDR1 MRHNA and CDR2 SNTAGT. The CDR3 covers 17 residues. The CDR3 sequence: CASSESIGRDISYEQYF. For the CDR3, the DNA is TGTGCCAGCAGCGAATCCATCGGGAGGGACATCTCCTACGAGCAGTACTTC.

The chain couples TRBV2 to TRBJ2-3, with TRBD2 matching 10 bases. The CDR3 is made up of 15 amino acids. Trimming cost V 2 bases and J 4 bases; bases outside gene matches: 3. Germline CDR1 reads SNHLY; CDR2 reads FYNNEI. In DNA, the CDR3 is TGTGCCAGCAGTGAAAGTAGCGGGGGGTCAGATACGCAGTATTTT. This translates into CASSESSGGSDTQYF.

This clone was found once. This chain links TRBV29-1 with TRBJ2-3; D might be TRBD1 (6 bases). The CDR3 loop spans 13 amino acids. Germline V CDR1 and CDR2: SQVTM, ANQGSEA. V was trimmed by 7 bases and J by 0 bases, leaving 11 bases between them. CDR3 region: CSGQTGSTDTQYF. In DNA, the CDR3 is TGCAGCGGACAGACAGGTAGCACAGATACGCAGTATTTT.

The J gene is TRBJ1-6, the V gene TRBV4-1, with 9 bases that match TRBD1. Germline-derived CDR1 and CDR2 are MGHRA and YSYEKL. The CDR3 is made up of 14 amino acids. Germline trimming cut 5 bases from V and 11 bases from J; bases unmatched to any gene: 7. As DNA, the CDR3 is TGCGCCAGCAGCGTGGGACAGGGATCGGCACCCCTCCACTTT. Its translation: CASSVGQGSAPLHF.

The table lists this clone with a count of one. The J gene is TRBJ2-5, the V gene TRBV29-1; possible D gene TRBD2, 5 bases. V was cut by 7 bases and J by 7 bases, with 16 bases left in between. Germline CDR1 is SQVTM and CDR2 is ANQGSEA. The CDR3 length is 12 residues. The CDR3 here is CSALGRGRTQYF. The CDR3 DNA follows: TGCAGCGCGTTAGGACGGGGTCGGACCCAGTACTTC.

The V gene is TRBV19, the J gene TRBJ2-7; TRBD2 agrees at 10 bases. Germline V lookup: CDR1 LNHDA, CDR2 SQIVND (reference sequence). With 4 bases clipped from V and 3 bases from J, the junction kept 12 bases outside the gene matches. The CDR3 has 17 amino acids. In DNA form, the CDR3 reads TGTGCCAGTAGTAGCCGGAAGAGCGGGAGGGAGGACTACGAGCAGTACTTC. Translation gives CASSSRKSGREDYEQYF.

The rearrangement links TRBV6-4 to TRBJ1-2, with 7 nucleotides matching TRBD1. The V and J ends lost 6 bases and 4 bases, in that order; junction bases with no gene match: 5. Germline-derived CDR1 and CDR2 are MRHNA and SNTAGT. The CDR3 is made up of 13 amino acids. The CDR3 sequence: CASSRTGGYGYTF. The CDR3 DNA reads TGTGCCAGCAGCCGGACAGGCGGCTATGGCTACACCTTC.

This chain connects TRBV9 to TRBJ1-6; 9 positions match TRBD1. The V gene's germline CDR1 is SGDLS and CDR2 YYNGEE. The CDR3 sequence is 14 residues long. Trimming took 7 bases from V and 10 from J; bases not matched to a gene: 9. The CDR3 here is CASDPTGGDSPLHF. The CDR3, as DNA: TGTGCCAGCGACCCGACAGGGGGAGACTCACCCCTCCACTTT.

V gene TRBV7-2 combines with J gene TRBJ2-5, with D perhaps TRBD2 (5 bases). The CDR3 has 13 residues. The V gene lost 5 bases and the J gene lost 2 bases, with 9 bases spanning the gap. Germline V gene sequence: CDR1 SGHTA, CDR2 FQGNSA. This chain's CDR3 is CASSRGPQETQYF. In DNA, the CDR3 is TGTGCCAGCAGCCGAGGGCCACAAGAGACCCAGTACTTC.

The chain employs TRBV6-5 and TRBJ2-5, with D possibly being TRBD2 (6 bases). The CDR3 is 16 amino acids. V was shortened by 2 bases and J by 1 base, with 14 bases between the two germline ends. Germline V gene sequence: CDR1 MNHEY, CDR2 SVGAGI. The CDR3 protein is CASSYRRGSPQETQYF. CDR3 DNA: TGTGCCAGCAGTTACAGGCGGGGATCGCCCCAAGAGACCCAGTACTTC.